The 22 T cell receptor beta chains below come from one sample, sequenced in a study of shared clonotypes between healthy human individuals. Using immunoSEQ multiplex PCR, the repertoire was profiled, and TCRdb retains in-frame clones only, with some absent. The sample lists more than 2 million clones, 95% occurring once. Sequencing used naive CD4+ T cells sorted from blood. The sample's subset: CD45RA+ positively selected. These receptors were collected from a man younger than 35 in good health.

This chain links TRBV27 with TRBJ2-3; D tentatively fits TRBD1 or TRBD2 (6 bases each). The germline CDR1 and CDR2 sequences are MNHEY and SMNVEV (reference sequence). V was pared by 8 bases and J by 0 bases, with 12 bases between. CDR3 length: 14 residues. Written as DNA, the CDR3 is TGTGCCAGCCGGAGGGGGTATAGCACAGATACGCAGTATTTT. This translates into CASRRGYSTDTQYF.

The chain joins TRBV7-2 to TRBJ2-7, with unresolved D. There are 16 residues in the CDR3. Germline CDR1 SGHTA, CDR2 FQGNSA. V was pared by 2 bases and J by 5 bases, with 19 bases between. CDR3 nucleotides: TGTGCCAGCAGCTTAAGGATGGGTCAGGTTTTCAACGAGCAGTACTTC. Translating it yields CASSLRMGQVFNEQYF.

The rearrangement joins TRBV7-6 to TRBJ2-3; 8 nucleotides align to TRBD2. The V gene end was trimmed by 2 bases and the J gene end by 3 bases; junction bases not matched to a gene: 4. Germline V lookup: CDR1 SGHVS, CDR2 FNYEAQ. CDR3 size: 15 residues. The CDR3 DNA sequence: TGTGCCAGCAGCTTAAGCGGGAGTAGGACAGATACGCAGTATTTT. Protein sequence: CASSLSGSRTDTQYF.

The rearrangement uses TRBV5-4 and TRBJ2-2; 11 bases fit TRBD2. V lost 4 bases, J lost 10 bases, and 6 bases stayed unmatched. Germline CDR1 reads SGHNT; CDR2 reads YYREEE (reference sequence). CDR3 length equals 14 residues. CDR3 sequence reads: CASSAGTSGLELFF. As DNA, the CDR3 is TGTGCCAGCAGCGCCGGGACTAGCGGATTGGAGCTGTTTTTT.

This clone was counted once. CDR3 DNA sequence: TGTGCCAGCAGCCCCCGATTGTCGCCTTACGAGCAGTACTTC. Its translation is CASSPRLSPYEQYF. The chain joins TRBV7-6 to TRBJ2-7; D is unclear. V shed 5 bases and J shed 4 bases, with 15 bases lying between them. Per the germline V gene, CDR1 is SGHVS and CDR2 is FNYEAQ. The CDR3 runs 14 residues.

About this clone: This same CDR3 is encoded by further DNA sequences in the sample. J is TRBJ2-1 and V is TRBV5-1; TRBD2 aligns across 11 bases. CDR3 length equals 14 residues. The trim removed 4 bases at V and 5 bases at J, leaving 2 bases unmatched. The germline gives CDR1 SGHRS, CDR2 YFSETQ. The CDR3 DNA follows: TGCGCCAGCAGCCCGGGACTAGCGGACAATGAGCAGTTCTTC. It encodes CASSPGLADNEQFF.

The CDR3 loop reads CASSYGAATNEKLFF. The CDR3 coding sequence is TGTGCCAGCAGTTACGGGGCAGCAACTAATGAAAAACTGTTTTTT. V gene TRBV6-6 combines with J gene TRBJ1-4, with a possible D match to TRBD1 (5 bases). From germline, CDR1 is MNHNY and CDR2 SVGAGI (reference sequence). Trimming pared 2 bases from V and 0 bases from J, leaving 7 bases between. This CDR3 spans 15 amino acids.

Comment on this clone: Other DNA sequences in the sample encode the same CDR3. The rearrangement joins TRBV2 to TRBJ1-1; D ambiguous. The CDR3 runs to 13 residues. Trimming left V 6 bases short and J 0 bases short, with 8 bases between. CDR1 and CDR2 (germline): SNHLY, FYNNEI. The CDR3 loop reads CASRRQVNTEAFF. The CDR3 region has the DNA TGTGCCAGCAGACGGCAGGTGAACACTGAAGCTTTCTTT.

The chain joins TRBV5-6 to TRBJ2-4; D might be TRBD1 or TRBD2, each matching 5 bases. V was shortened by 0 bases and J by 7 bases, with 14 bases between the two germline ends. The germline CDR1 and CDR2 sequences are SGHDT and YYEEEE. CDR3 length: 15 amino acids. In DNA form, the CDR3 reads TGTGCCAGCAGCTTGGTAGGCAGGGACGATAACATTCAGTACTTC. It yields the protein CASSLVGRDDNIQYF.

The rearrangement uses TRBV4-3 and TRBJ1-1, with TRBD1 identical over 8 bases. The CDR3 runs to 14 residues. Germline CDR1 and CDR2: LGHNA and YSLEER. V was clipped by 2 bases and J by 3 bases; unmatched bases: 2. The CDR3 sequence is CASSQMTGDTEAFF. CDR3 coding DNA: TGCGCCAGCAGCCAAATGACAGGGGACACTGAAGCTTTCTTT.

The genes are TRBV27 and TRBJ2-7; 10 bases are shared with TRBD1. V was pared by 8 bases and J by 4 bases, with 11 bases of the junction left unmatched. CDR3 length: 15 amino acids. Per germline, CDR1 MNHEY and CDR2 SMNVEV (reference sequence). CDR3 sequence reads: CASGRRGQGDYEQYF. The CDR3 region has the DNA TGTGCCAGCGGGCGACGAGGACAGGGGGATTACGAGCAGTACTTC.

The V call is TRBV7-2, the J call TRBJ2-3; 7 bases are shared with TRBD2. Losses at the gene ends were 2 bases for V and 1 base for J; bases not matched to a gene: 6. Germline CDR1 and CDR2: SGHTA and FQGNSA. The CDR3 length is 16 residues. For the CDR3, the DNA is TGTGCCAGCAGCTTACTAAGGCTAGCGGGCACAGATACGCAGTATTTT. Protein: CASSLLRLAGTDTQYF.

DNA of the CDR3: TGTGCCAGCAGCTTAGAAAGGCTAGCTGAAGAGCAGTTCTTC. It codes for CASSLERLAEEQFF. The V gene is TRBV7-2, the J gene TRBJ2-1, with D possibly being TRBD2 (5 bases). V was trimmed by 1 base and J by 10 bases, leaving 14 bases between them. The CDR3 totals 14 residues. Germline assignment: CDR1 SGHTA and CDR2 FQGNSA.

This chain uses TRBV11-3 with TRBJ1-1; TRBD1 is a possible D gene (6 bases). Trimming cost V 5 bases and J 4 bases, with 14 bases left between them. The length of the CDR3 is 14 residues. Germline CDR1 is SGHNT and CDR2 is YENEEA. The CDR3 spells CASSKQGIGTEAFF. The CDR3 DNA is TGTGCCAGCAGCAAACAGGGAATTGGCACTGAAGCTTTCTTT.

Concerning this clone itself: A clone one base away is much larger, so this may be a read error. The genes are TRBV21-1 and TRBJ2-7; whether TRBD2, the table's D call, matches the DNA was not checked. TRBV21-1 is deemed a pseudogene. CDR3 length: 11 amino acids. The CDR3 nucleotides are TGTGCCAGCAGCTCTAACTACGAGCAGTACTTC. Amino acids: CASSSNYEQYF.

A note on this clone: A read error may produce the germline difference seen at one junction end. The chain uses TRBV5-4 and TRBJ2-7, with no clear D. The germline V gene has CDR1 SGHNT and CDR2 YYREEE (reference sequence). The CDR3 sequence is 12 residues long. CDR3 nucleotides: TGCTCGTCGCGGATAGATTCGGGCGAGCAGTACTTC. As protein: CSSRIDSGEQYF.

This sequence joins TRBV9 and TRBJ2-7, with 9 bases matching TRBD1. This CDR3 is built from 15 residues. Germline V gives CDR1 SGDLS, CDR2 YYNGEE. Trimming removed 4 bases from V and 3 bases from J; junction bases left unmatched: 8. CDR3 in amino acids: CASSTGTGPIYEQYF. CDR3 nucleotides: TGTGCCAGCAGCACGGGGACAGGGCCCATCTACGAGCAGTACTTC.

The rearrangement links TRBV14 to TRBJ1-5; 8 nucleotides line up with TRBD1. V lost 3 bases and J lost 5; bases outside the gene matches: 6. The CDR3 sequence is 15 residues long. Germline CDR1 is SGHDN and CDR2 is FVKESK. The CDR3 nucleotides read TGTGCCAGCAGCCATGCCGGGACAGGCCATCAGCCCCAGCATTTT. This sequence encodes CASSHAGTGHQPQHF.

As to this clone: This same CDR3 is encoded by further DNA sequences in the sample. DNA of the CDR3: TGTGCCAGCAAAAGAGGTAATCAGCCCCAGCATTTT. It translates to CASKRGNQPQHF. V gene TRBV27 combines with J gene TRBJ1-5; D is uncertain. Trimming stripped 7 bases from V and 4 bases from J, with 8 bases between. Looked up from germline, CDR1 is MNHEY and CDR2 is SMNVEV (reference sequence). This CDR3 contains 12 residues.

The genes are TRBV2 and TRBJ2-2, with D perhaps TRBD1 or TRBD2 (6 bases each). The CDR3 loop spans 14 amino acids. V lost 8 bases, J lost 2 bases, and 12 bases lay in between. Germline V gives CDR1 SNHLY, CDR2 FYNNEI. As DNA, the CDR3 is TGTGCCAGCGAGGGGGGCCCCAACACCGGGGAGCTGTTTTTT. This translates into CASEGGPNTGELFF.

CDR3 bases: TGTGCCAGCACCGAGTACCGAGGGAGAAACAATGAGCAGTTCTTC. Translated, it gives CASTEYRGRNNEQFF. The V and J genes are TRBV6-1 and TRBJ2-1, with D maybe TRBD2 (5 bases). CDR1 and CDR2 from the germline V gene are MNHNS and SASEGT. Trimming removed 7 bases at V and 5 bases at J, with 18 bases between. The CDR3 has 15 residues.

The V and J genes are TRBV19 and TRBJ2-1, with D possibly matching TRBD1 (6 bases). This CDR3 spans 13 amino acids. V was pared by 2 bases and J by 9 bases, with 11 bases between. The germline V gene encodes CDR1 LNHDA and CDR2 SQIVND (reference sequence). The CDR3 reads CASSILGGSEQFF. The CDR3 DNA reads TGTGCCAGTAGTATACTAGGGGGAAGTGAGCAGTTCTTC.